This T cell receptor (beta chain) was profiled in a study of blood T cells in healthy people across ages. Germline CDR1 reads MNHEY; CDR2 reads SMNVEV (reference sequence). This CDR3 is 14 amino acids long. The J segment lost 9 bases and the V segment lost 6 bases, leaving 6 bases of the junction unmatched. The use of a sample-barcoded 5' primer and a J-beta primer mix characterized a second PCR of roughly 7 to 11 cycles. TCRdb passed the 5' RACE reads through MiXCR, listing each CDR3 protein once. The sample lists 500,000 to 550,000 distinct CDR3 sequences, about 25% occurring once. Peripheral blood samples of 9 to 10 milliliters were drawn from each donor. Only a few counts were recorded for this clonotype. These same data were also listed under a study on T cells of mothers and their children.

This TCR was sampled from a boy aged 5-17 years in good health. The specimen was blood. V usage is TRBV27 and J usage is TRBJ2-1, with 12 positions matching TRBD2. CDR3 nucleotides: TGTGCCAGCAGCTTAATACTAGCGGGAGGTGAGCAGTTCTTC. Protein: CASSLILAGGEQFF.